These 7 T cell receptor beta chains originate from one sample sequenced in a study of blood T cell repertoires in COVID-19. This table comes from immunoSEQ multiplex PCR, and its TCRdb copy is limited to in-frame clones, with some not included. This sample yields about 150,000 clones, of which approximately 83% are seen a single time; under 2.5% belongs to the top ten. The source material was peripheral blood. The receptors stem from a woman older than 75 with acute or convalescent COVID-19.

This clone came up a few times. This chain connects TRBV7-3 to TRBJ2-3; D is ambiguous. The CDR3 sequence is 14 residues long. Germline values: CDR1 SGHTA, CDR2 FQGTGA. The ends were cut back, 4 bases at V and 5 bases at J, with 13 bases in the middle. CDR3 sequence: CASSSTTGGDTQYF. Written as DNA, the CDR3 is TGTGCCAGCAGCTCCACGACTGGCGGAGATACGCAGTATTTT. Full variable domain (missing parts from reference TRBV7-3 and TRBJ2-3): GAGVSQTPSNKVTEKGKYVELRCDPISGHTALYWYRQSLGQGPEFLIYFQGTGAADDSGLPNDRFFAVRPEGSVSTLKIQRTERGDSAVYLCASSSTTGGDTQYFGPGTRLTVL.

The genes are TRBV5-1 and TRBJ1-3; D not resolved. Between the trimmed V and J ends, which lost 0 bases and 0 bases, there was a span of 7 bases. This CDR3 is built from 15 residues. Germline V gene data show CDR1 as SGHRS and CDR2 as YFSETQ. CDR3 region: CASSLESFSGNTIYF. CDR3 bases: TGCGCCAGCAGCTTGGAGAGCTTCTCTGGAAACACCATATATTTT.

The V gene is TRBV11-2, the J gene TRBJ2-1; perhaps TRBD1 as D (5 bases). CDR3 length: 12 amino acids. V dropped 5 bases and J dropped 8 bases, with 10 bases sitting between them. The germline V gene encodes CDR1 SGHAT and CDR2 FQNNGV. This CDR3 reads CASSATVDEQFF. DNA for the CDR3: TGTGCCAGCAGCGCGACAGTCGATGAGCAGTTCTTC.

V gene TRBV2 combines with J gene TRBJ1-5, with 11 positions matching TRBD1. V lost 3 bases and J lost 5; bases outside the gene matches: 3. Germline V CDR1 and CDR2: SNHLY, FYNNEI. This CDR3 has 15 amino acids. In DNA form, the CDR3 reads TGTGCCAGCAGTGAGGACAGGGGGCTTTATCAGCCCCAGCATTTT. Amino acids: CASSEDRGLYQPQHF.

The table lists this clone with a few counts. The gene calls are TRBV30 and TRBJ1-3, with D possibly being TRBD1 (6 bases). The CDR3 extends over 13 amino acids. Germline loops: CDR1 GTSNPN, CDR2 SVGIG (reference sequence). V lost 4 bases and J lost 2, with 9 bases in between. This CDR3 is CAWKQGPGNTIYF. The CDR3 coding sequence is TGTGCCTGGAAACAGGGTCCTGGAAACACCATATATTTT. Based on the CDR3 plus reference TRBV30 and TRBJ1-3, the full variable domain is SQTIHQWPATLVQPVGSPLSLECTVEGTSNPNLYWYRQAAGRGLQLLFYSVGIGQISSEVPQNLSASRPQDRQFILSSKKLLLSDSGFYLCAWKQGPGNTIYFGEGSWLTVV.

The J gene is TRBJ1-2, the V gene TRBV10-3; 7 bases are shared with TRBD1. Per the germline V gene, CDR1 is ENHRY and CDR2 is SYGVKD. The CDR3 runs to 13 residues. V gave up 6 bases and J gave up 6 bases; unmatched junction bases: 7. This CDR3 reads CAISRDRDDGYTF. The CDR3 coding sequence is TGTGCCATCAGCCGAGACAGGGATGATGGCTACACCTTC.

This CDR3 is CASGLKDRSSYEQYF. The CDR3 coding sequence is TGTGCCAGCGGACTCAAGGACAGAAGCTCCTACGAGCAGTACTTC. V and J are TRBV5-4 and TRBJ2-7; tentatively, D is TRBD1 (6 bases). Germline CDR1 reads SGHNT; CDR2 reads YYREEE (reference sequence). The CDR3 spans 15 residues. The V gene lost 7 bases and the J gene lost 0 bases, with 17 bases spanning the gap.